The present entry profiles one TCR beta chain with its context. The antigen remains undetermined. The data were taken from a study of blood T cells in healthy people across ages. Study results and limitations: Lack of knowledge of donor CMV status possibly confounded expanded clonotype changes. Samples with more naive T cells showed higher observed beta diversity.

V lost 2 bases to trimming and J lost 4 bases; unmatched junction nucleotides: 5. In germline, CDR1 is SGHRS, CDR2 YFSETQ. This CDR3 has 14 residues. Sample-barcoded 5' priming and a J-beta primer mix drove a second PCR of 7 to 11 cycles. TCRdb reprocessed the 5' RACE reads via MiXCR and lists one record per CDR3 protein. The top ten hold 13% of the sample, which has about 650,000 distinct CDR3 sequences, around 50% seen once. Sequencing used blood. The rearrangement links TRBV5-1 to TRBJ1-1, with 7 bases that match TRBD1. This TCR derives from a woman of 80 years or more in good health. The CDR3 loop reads CASSFGGGVTEAFF. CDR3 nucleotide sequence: TGCGCCAGCAGCTTCGGAGGGGGCGTCACTGAAGCTTTCTTT. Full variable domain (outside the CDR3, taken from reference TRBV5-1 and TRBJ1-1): KAGVTQTPRYLIKTRGQQVTLSCSPISGHRSVSWYQQTPGQGLQFLFEYFSETQRNKGNFPGRFSGRQFSNSRSEMNVSTLELGDSALYLCASSFGGGVTEAFFGQGTRLTVV.